These 9 T cell receptor beta chains share one sample of origin, sequenced in a study of cytomegalovirus exposure and HLA in healthy donors. The study ran its PCR with 60 Vbeta and 13 Jbeta primers. Produced via immunoSEQ multiplex PCR; TCRdb's table is partial and in-frame only. Of approximately 200,000 clones in the sample, around 79% were seen once. The sequencing input was PBMCs. The receptors were sampled from a girl aged 2-10 years in good health and CMV-seronegative.

This sequence joins TRBV15 and TRBJ2-6; 7 positions match TRBD1. The V gene's germline CDR1 is LNHNV and CDR2 YYDKDF (reference sequence). Unmatched junction bases numbered 13, after V lost 8 bases and J lost 3 bases. The length of the CDR3 is 17 residues. The CDR3 here is CATLRGRLAGGANVLTF. The CDR3 region has the DNA TGTGCCACCTTAAGGGGGCGCTTGGCGGGTGGGGCCAACGTCCTGACTTTC. The whole variable domain, filled in from reference TRBV15 and TRBJ2-6, reads DAMVIQNPRYQVTQFGKPVTLSCSQTLNHNVMYWYQQKSSQAPKLLFHYYDKDFNNEADTPDNFQSRRPNTSFCFLDIRSPGLGDTAMYLCATLRGRLAGGANVLTFGAGSRLTVL.

V and J are TRBV5-1 and TRBJ2-3; 8 bases map to TRBD2. The junction had 3 bases not matched to a gene; V was cut back by 2 bases and J by 1 base. Germline V CDR1 and CDR2: SGHRS, YFSETQ. This CDR3 contains 15 residues. The chain's CDR3 is CASSFGLAGTDTQYF. The DNA of the CDR3 is TGCGCCAGCAGCTTTGGACTAGCCGGCACAGATACGCAGTATTTT.

This clone has only one observation. J is TRBJ1-1 and V is TRBV27; TRBD1 agrees at 10 bases. The CDR3 length is 15 residues. The germline gives CDR1 MNHEY, CDR2 SMNVEV (reference sequence). V was clipped by 4 bases and J by 5 bases; unmatched bases: 7. The CDR3 DNA reads as TGTGCCAGCAGTTGGGACAGGGGCCGGGGTACTGAAGCTTTCTTT. Protein product: CASSWDRGRGTEAFF.

The chain combines TRBV6-6 with TRBJ2-6, with D tentatively TRBD2 (5 bases). CDR3 length: 15 residues. Trimming left V 6 bases short and J 0 bases short, with 9 bases between. The germline V gene has CDR1 MNHNY and CDR2 SVGAGI (reference sequence). DNA for the CDR3: TGTGCCAGCAGAGAGGGTCACTCTGGGGCCAACGTCCTGACTTTC. It codes for CASREGHSGANVLTF.

The rearrangement joins TRBV18 to TRBJ2-1, with D tentatively TRBD1 (5 bases). V dropped 3 bases and J dropped 0 bases, with 9 bases sitting between them. The CDR3 covers 15 residues. Germline V gene sequence: CDR1 KGHSH, CDR2 LQKENI. CDR3 DNA sequence: TGTGCCAGCTCACCCGACAGCTTCTCCTACAATGAGCAGTTCTTC. Encoded protein: CASSPDSFSYNEQFF.

J is TRBJ1-5 and V is TRBV7-2, with D uncertain. The CDR3 is 12 amino acids. CDR1 and CDR2 from the germline V gene are SGHTA and FQGNSA. V shed 2 bases and J shed 7 bases, with 6 bases lying between them. The CDR3, as DNA: TGTGCCAGCAGCTTAATGAGGCAGCCCCAGCATTTT. Translated, it gives CASSLMRQPQHF.

The chain is built from TRBV4-2 and TRBJ1-2; no clear D. The ends were cut back, 3 bases at V and 7 bases at J, with 21 bases in the middle. CDR1 is LGHNA and CDR2 is YNFKEQ in the germline V gene. CDR3 length: 16 amino acids. The CDR3 region is CASSHTPKEPSSGYTF. CDR3 sequence (DNA): TGTGCCAGCAGCCATACTCCTAAGGAGCCATCTTCTGGCTACACCTTC.

The chain couples TRBV5-1 to TRBJ2-1; 7 bases are a match to TRBD2. The length of the CDR3 is 16 residues. The trim removed 4 bases at V and 0 bases at J, leaving 7 bases unmatched. Germline loops: CDR1 SGHRS, CDR2 YFSETQ. CDR3 coding DNA: TGCGCCAGCAGCCCGGCGGGGGTAAGCTCCTACAATGAGCAGTTCTTC. Translated: CASSPAGVSSYNEQFF. Combining the CDR3 with reference TRBV5-1 and TRBJ2-1 gives the whole variable domain KAGVTQTPRYLIKTRGQQVTLSCSPISGHRSVSWYQQTPGQGLQFLFEYFSETQRNKGNFPGRFSGRQFSNSRSEMNVSTLELGDSALYLCASSPAGVSSYNEQFFGPGTRLTVL.

The rearrangement joins TRBV27 to TRBJ2-3; 12 bases align to TRBD2. V lost 2 bases and J lost 7; bases outside the gene matches: 4. Germline CDR1 and CDR2: MNHEY and SMNVEV (reference sequence). The CDR3 runs to 15 residues. CDR3 sequence: CASSLRTSGINTQYF. The CDR3, as DNA: TGTGCCAGCAGTTTAAGGACTAGCGGGATAAATACGCAGTATTTT.